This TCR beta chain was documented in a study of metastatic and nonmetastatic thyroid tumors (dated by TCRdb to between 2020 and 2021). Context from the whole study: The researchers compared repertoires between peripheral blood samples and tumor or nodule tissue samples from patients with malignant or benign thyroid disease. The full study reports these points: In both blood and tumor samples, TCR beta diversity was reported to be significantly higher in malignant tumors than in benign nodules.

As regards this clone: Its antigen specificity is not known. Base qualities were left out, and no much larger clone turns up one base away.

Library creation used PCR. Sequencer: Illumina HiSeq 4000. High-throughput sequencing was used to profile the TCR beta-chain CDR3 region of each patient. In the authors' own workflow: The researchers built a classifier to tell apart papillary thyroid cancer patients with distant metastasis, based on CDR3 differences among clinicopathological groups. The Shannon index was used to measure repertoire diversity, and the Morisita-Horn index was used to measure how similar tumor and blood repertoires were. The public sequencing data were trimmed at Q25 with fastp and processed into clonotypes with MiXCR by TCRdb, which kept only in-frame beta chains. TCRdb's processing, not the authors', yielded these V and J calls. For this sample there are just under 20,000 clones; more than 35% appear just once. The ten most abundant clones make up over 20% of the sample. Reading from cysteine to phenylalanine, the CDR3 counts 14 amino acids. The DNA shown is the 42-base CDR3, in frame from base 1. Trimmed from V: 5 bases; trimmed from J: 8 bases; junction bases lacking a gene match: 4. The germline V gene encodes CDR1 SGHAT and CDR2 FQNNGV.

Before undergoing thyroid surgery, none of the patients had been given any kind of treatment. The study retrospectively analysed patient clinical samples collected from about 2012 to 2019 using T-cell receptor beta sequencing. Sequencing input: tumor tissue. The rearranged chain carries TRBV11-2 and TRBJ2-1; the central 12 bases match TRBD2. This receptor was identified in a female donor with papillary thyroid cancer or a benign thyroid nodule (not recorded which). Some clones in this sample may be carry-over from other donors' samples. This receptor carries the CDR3 CASSKTSGRYEQFF. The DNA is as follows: TGTGCCAGCAGCAAAACTAGCGGGAGGTATGAGCAGTTCTTC.